These 27 T cell receptor beta chains came from one sample sequenced in a study of shared clonotypes between healthy human individuals. Clones were sequenced by immunoSEQ multiplex PCR, and TCRdb holds only the in-frame ones, with some missing. The sample comprises roughly 1,500,000 clones, approximately 98.5% of which are singletons, and 0.36% rests with the top ten. The specimen was naive CD4+ T cells sorted from blood. Regarding subset: CD45RA+ positively selected. The receptor set was obtained from a young man in good health.

This clone came up once. This sequence joins TRBV5-6 and TRBJ2-7; 11 bases agree with TRBD2. V shed 4 bases and J 2 bases; nucleotides not matched to a gene: 5. Germline loops: CDR1 SGHDT, CDR2 YYEEEE. The length of the CDR3 is 15 residues. The CDR3, as DNA: TGTGCCAGCAGCCGGATAGCGGGAGGGACCTACGAGCAGTACTTC. It codes for CASSRIAGGTYEQYF.

This chain joins TRBV18 and TRBJ2-7, with TRBD1 identical over 8 bases. The CDR3 is 16 amino acids. The germline V gene has CDR1 KGHSH and CDR2 LQKENI. The J segment lost 2 bases and the V segment lost 2 bases, leaving 8 bases of the junction unmatched. The CDR3 region is CASSPIVRDRTYEQYF. CDR3 coding DNA: TGTGCCAGCTCACCAATTGTTAGGGACAGGACCTACGAGCAGTACTTC.

The genes are TRBV14 and TRBJ2-5; D gene ambiguous. The CDR3 extends over 14 amino acids. Trimming left V 1 base short and J 2 bases short, with 8 bases between. Germline loops: CDR1 SGHDN, CDR2 FVKESK. CDR3 sequence: CASSQVGEQETQYF. The CDR3 DNA sequence: TGTGCCAGCAGCCAAGTGGGCGAGCAAGAGACCCAGTACTTC.

The chain couples TRBV6-5 to TRBJ2-2, with D uncertain. The CDR3 totals 13 residues. V lost 7 bases, J lost 5 bases, and 11 bases lay in between. The germline V gene encodes CDR1 MNHEY and CDR2 SVGAGI. CDR3 sequence reads: CASTDGLTGELFF. CDR3 DNA sequence: TGTGCCAGCACCGACGGTCTTACCGGGGAGCTGTTTTTT.

The chain links TRBV27 to TRBJ1-5, with 9 nucleotides matching TRBD1. From germline, CDR1 is MNHEY and CDR2 SMNVEV (reference sequence). J gave up 6 bases and V 7 bases, and 10 bases lay outside the gene matches. CDR3 length: 15 amino acids. CDR3 amino acids: CASKEQGALIQPQHF. The CDR3 nucleotides are TGTGCCAGCAAAGAACAGGGGGCGCTTATTCAGCCCCAGCATTTT.

The chain links TRBV15 to TRBJ2-1, with TRBD1 matching 8 bases. Germline trimming cut 0 bases from V and 4 bases from J; bases unmatched to any gene: 5. This CDR3 comprises 16 residues. The V gene's germline CDR1 is LNHNV and CDR2 YYDKDF (reference sequence). The chain's CDR3 is CATSRDAGTGYNEQFF. The CDR3 bases are TGTGCCACCAGCAGAGATGCCGGGACAGGTTACAATGAGCAGTTCTTC.

The chain is built from TRBV29-1 and TRBJ1-1; D uncertain. CDR1 is SQVTM and CDR2 is ANQGSEA in the germline V gene. This CDR3 comprises 13 residues. V lost 6 bases and J lost 1, with 12 bases in between. The CDR3 DNA reads as TGCAGCGTCAGCGGACTGTCGAACACTGAAGCTTTCTTT. It encodes CSVSGLSNTEAFF.

The V and J genes are TRBV29-1 and TRBJ2-3; TRBD2 aligns across 7 bases. With V trimmed by 6 bases and J by 4 bases, 4 bases remained unmatched. This CDR3 has 12 residues. The V gene's germline CDR1 is SQVTM and CDR2 ANQGSEA. The DNA of the CDR3 is TGCAGCGTATCTCGGGAGGCAGATACGCAGTATTTT. This gives the protein CSVSREADTQYF.

The chain joins TRBV15 to TRBJ2-3, with TRBD2 as a possible D gene (6 bases). There are 15 residues in the CDR3. Trimming took 1 base from V and 0 from J, leaving 8 bases between them. The germline CDR1 and CDR2 sequences are LNHNV and YYDKDF (reference sequence). In DNA form, the CDR3 reads TGTGCCACCAGCAGAGGGGCGGGAAGCACAGATACGCAGTATTTT. Translated: CATSRGAGSTDTQYF.

V gene TRBV6-4 combines with J gene TRBJ2-1; unclear D gene. CDR3 length equals 12 residues. Trimming shortened V by 2 bases and J by 4 bases, and 3 bases separated the two germline ends. Germline V CDR1 and CDR2: MRHNA, SNTAGT. The DNA for the CDR3 is TGTGCCAGCAGTGACCGGTACAATGAGCAGTTCTTC. Residues: CASSDRYNEQFF.

Turning to this clone: This specimen includes other DNA sequences encoding the same CDR3. The chain joins TRBV5-1 to TRBJ2-7; 8 bases match TRBD1. V shed 2 bases and J 2 bases; nucleotides not matched to a gene: 3. The CDR3 covers 14 residues. Looked up from germline, CDR1 is SGHRS and CDR2 is YFSETQ. As DNA, the CDR3 is TGCGCCAGCAGCTTAGACAGGGGTACCTACGAGCAGTACTTC. Amino acid sequence: CASSLDRGTYEQYF.

The rearrangement links TRBV10-1 to TRBJ2-2, with 12 bases fitting TRBD2. V lost 6 bases and J lost 5; bases outside the gene matches: 7. The CDR3 runs 16 residues. Germline V gene data show CDR1 as WNHNN and CDR2 as SYGVQD (reference sequence). CDR3: CASSATSGRGTGELFF. The CDR3 DNA reads TGCGCCAGCAGCGCGACTAGCGGGAGAGGGACCGGGGAGCTGTTTTTT.

CDR3 loop: CASSSSGTGGGETQYF. CDR3 coding DNA: TGCGCCAGCAGCTCATCCGGGACAGGGGGCGGAGAGACCCAGTACTTC. J is TRBJ2-5 and V is TRBV5-1, with 12 bases fitting TRBD1. The J segment lost 4 bases and the V segment lost 3 bases, leaving 7 bases of the junction unmatched. The length of the CDR3 is 16 residues. CDR1 and CDR2 (germline): SGHRS, YFSETQ.

A single count supports this clone. The genes are TRBV29-1 and TRBJ2-1, with D uncertain. Germline V gene lookup returns CDR1 SQVTM and CDR2 ANQGSEA. V was trimmed by 2 bases and J by 4 bases, leaving 6 bases between them. The length of the CDR3 is 12 residues. CDR3 protein: CSVESGYNEQFF. CDR3 sequence (DNA): TGCAGCGTTGAAAGTGGGTACAATGAGCAGTTCTTC.

As DNA, the CDR3 is TGTGCCAGCAGTGAAACGGGGACTAGCTCCTACAATGAGCAGTTCTTC. Amino acid sequence: CASSETGTSSYNEQFF. This chain links TRBV6-1 with TRBJ2-1; TRBD2 matches at 8 bases. The CDR3 sequence is 16 residues long. Germline CDR1 reads MNHNS; CDR2 reads SASEGT. Losses at the gene ends were 2 bases for V and 0 bases for J; bases not matched to a gene: 3.

Of note for this clone: Different DNA sequences within this sample yield the same CDR3. This chain uses TRBV5-4 with TRBJ2-6; unclear D gene. Trimming removed 1 base at V and 2 bases at J, with 1 base between. From germline, CDR1 is SGHNT and CDR2 YYREEE (reference sequence). This CDR3 has 13 residues. CDR3 nucleotides: TGTGCCAGCAGCTTGCCTGGGGCCAACGTCCTGACTTTC. Translating gives CASSLPGANVLTF. The full variable domain, rest sourced from reference TRBV5-4 and TRBJ2-6, is ETGVTQSPTHLIKTRGQQVTLRCSSQSGHNTVSWYQQALGQGPQFIFQYYREEENGRGNFPPRFSGLQFPNYSSELNVNALELDDSALYLCASSLPGANVLTFGAGSRLTVL.

The V and J genes are TRBV2 and TRBJ1-5; D is ambiguous. CDR3 length equals 13 residues. V lost 7 bases and J lost 4, with 11 bases in between. The V gene's germline CDR1 is SNHLY and CDR2 FYNNEI. CDR3 protein: CASTREKNQPQHF. CDR3 nucleotide sequence: TGTGCCAGCACTCGGGAGAAAAATCAGCCCCAGCATTTT.

The rearrangement joins TRBV7-8 to TRBJ2-1; possibly TRBD2 for D (5 bases). Trimming stripped 1 base from V and 0 bases from J, with 7 bases between. The germline CDR1 and CDR2 sequences are SGHVS and FQNEAQ. The CDR3 is 15 amino acids. CDR3 in DNA: TGTGCCAGCAGCTTAGTGCTAGCCTCCTACAATGAGCAGTTCTTC. This encodes CASSLVLASYNEQFF.

The rearrangement joins TRBV25-1 to TRBJ2-1; TRBD2 matches 7 bases. The V gene end was trimmed by 10 bases and the J gene end by 8 bases; junction bases not matched to a gene: 11. The CDR3 length is 13 residues. Germline loops: CDR1 MGHDK, CDR2 SYGVNS. CDR3 amino acids: CATARGGPHEQFF. The CDR3 coding sequence is TGTGCCACCGCTCGGGGAGGGCCTCATGAGCAGTTCTTC.

The chain links TRBV2 to TRBJ2-5; TRBD2 agrees at 12 bases. V was pared by 3 bases and J by 5 bases, with 7 bases of the junction left unmatched. Germline V CDR1 and CDR2: SNHLY, FYNNEI. The CDR3 is 16 amino acids. CDR3 protein: CASSDGLAGGRETQYF. CDR3 DNA: TGTGCCAGCAGTGATGGTCTAGCGGGAGGGCGGGAGACCCAGTACTTC.

The chain combines TRBV7-9 with TRBJ2-1; 9 bases map to TRBD2. CDR1 is SEHNR, CDR2 FQNEAQ, per germline (reference sequence). This CDR3 is built from 15 residues. V dropped 5 bases and J dropped 6; count of bases not matched to a gene: 8. CDR3 amino acids: CASSPLAGRGNEQFF. For the CDR3, the DNA is TGTGCCAGCAGCCCCCTAGCGGGAAGGGGCAATGAGCAGTTCTTC.

The chain has TRBV10-3 and TRBJ2-1; tentatively, D is TRBD1 or TRBD2 (5 bases each). Deletions cut 8 bases from V and 7 bases from J, with 15 bases between. The germline V gene has CDR1 ENHRY and CDR2 SYGVKD. The CDR3 spans 13 residues. CDR3 sequence (DNA): TGTGCCATCGTAAGCCCCAGGGAGAATGAGCAGTTCTTC. This sequence encodes CAIVSPRENEQFF.

The chain has TRBV10-3 and TRBJ2-2, with D maybe TRBD1 (5 bases). The CDR3 totals 17 residues. The V gene's germline CDR1 is ENHRY and CDR2 SYGVKD. V was clipped by 2 bases and J by 4 bases, with 17 bases between them. The chain's CDR3 is CAISEARRVQGTGELFF. In DNA, the CDR3 is TGTGCCATCAGTGAGGCTCGCAGGGTCCAGGGCACCGGGGAGCTGTTTTTT.

This clone was counted once. This chain links TRBV7-9 with TRBJ1-4, with D possibly TRBD1 on 5 matching bases. CDR3 length: 15 residues. Germline CDR1 reads SEHNR; CDR2 reads FQNEAQ (reference sequence). V lost 3 bases and J 8 bases, leaving 16 bases between the germline ends. The CDR3 DNA is TGTGCCAGCAGCTTGGGGGGAGGCACCCAGGAAAAACTGTTTTTT. Encoded protein: CASSLGGGTQEKLFF.

The V call is TRBV4-1, the J call TRBJ1-1; D gene ambiguous. There are 14 residues in the CDR3. V lost 3 bases and J 2 bases, leaving 10 bases between the germline ends. Per germline, CDR1 MGHRA and CDR2 YSYEKL. The CDR3 DNA is TGCGCCAGCAGCCAGCCTAGAGAAAACACTGAAGCTTTCTTT. Translation: CASSQPRENTEAFF.

Notes on this clone: Other DNA sequences in the sample encode the same CDR3. The chain combines TRBV7-2 with TRBJ1-5, with a possible D match to TRBD1 (6 bases). V was pared by 1 base and J by 0 bases, with 7 bases between. Germline CDR1 SGHTA, CDR2 FQGNSA. The CDR3 totals 15 residues. CDR3 amino acids: CASSLEGGSNQPQHF. The CDR3 coding sequence is TGTGCCAGCAGCTTAGAGGGGGGTAGCAATCAGCCCCAGCATTTT.

To note about this clone: One junction end disagrees with the germline gene, perhaps due to a read error. This chain links TRBV7-6 with TRBJ2-7; 7 nucleotides agree with TRBD1. The germline V gene encodes CDR1 SGHVS and CDR2 FNYEAQ. This CDR3 has 16 residues. The CDR3 reads CASSLATPGQSYEQYF. In DNA form, the CDR3 reads TGTGCCAGCAGTTTAGCTACCCCGGGACAGTCCTACGAGCAGTACTTC.